Sequencing of this TCR beta chain was carried out in a study of shared clonotypes between healthy human individuals. Regarding this clone: The antigen is not known.

The data were produced by immunoSEQ multiplex PCR, yet TCRdb's version contains in-frame clones alone and is incomplete. The sample lists around 700,000 clones; 73% were seen once. Study-wide findings and caveats: All-four-donor shared clonotypes had higher generation probabilities than non-shared clonotypes did.

A split of CD4+ cells into CD45RA+ naive and CD45RA-negative memory subsets was performed. The germline V gene encodes CDR1 MDHEN and CDR2 SYDVKM. V dropped 3 bases and J dropped 0 bases, with 9 bases sitting between them. This CDR3 has 14 residues. The sample consisted of memory CD4+ T cells sorted from blood. Subset described: CD45RA-negative fraction. This clonotype originated in a woman in her twenties or thirties in good health. V usage is TRBV28 and J usage is TRBJ2-7, with D perhaps matching TRBD2 (5 bases). The DNA of the CDR3 is TGTGCCAGCAGTTTGGAGGTGGGCTCCTACGAGCAGTACTTC. Its translation: CASSLEVGSYEQYF.